A single sample is the source of the 26 T cell receptor beta chains below, sequenced in a study of cytomegalovirus exposure and HLA in healthy donors. It was with 60 Vbeta and 13 Jbeta primers that the PCR ran. The data were produced by immunoSEQ multiplex PCR, yet TCRdb's version contains in-frame clones alone and is incomplete. The repertoire includes 200,000 or so clones, around 77% of them detected once, and 2.5% to 3.5% sits in the top ten. The source material was PBMCs. The receptors come from a woman aged 25 to 45 in good health and CMV-seronegative.

The V gene is TRBV2, the J gene TRBJ2-3; 8 bases are shared with TRBD1. The CDR3 is 14 amino acids. Looked up from germline, CDR1 is SNHLY and CDR2 is FYNNEI. The V and J ends lost 9 bases and 5 bases, in that order; junction bases with no gene match: 10. The CDR3 DNA follows: TGTGCCAGTAAGACAGGGGCGCGTGGAGATACGCAGTATTTT. This sequence encodes CASKTGARGDTQYF.

The chain links TRBV4-1 to TRBJ2-1; D is possibly TRBD2 (6 bases). Germline CDR1 reads MGHRA; CDR2 reads YSYEKL. The CDR3 has 16 residues. Trimming removed 2 bases at V and 4 bases at J, with 15 bases between. The CDR3 coding sequence is TGCGCCAGCAGCCAAAACGATCGGGGGACTTACAATGAGCAGTTCTTC. Protein product: CASSQNDRGTYNEQFF.

The chain combines TRBV6-1 with TRBJ1-5; TRBD1 is a possible D gene (6 bases). Germline CDR1 and CDR2: MNHNS and SASEGT. Deletions cut 3 bases from V and 9 bases from J, with 21 bases between. The CDR3 totals 16 residues. CDR3 amino acids: CASSEGIRQVPRPQHF. The CDR3 DNA sequence: TGTGCCAGCAGTGAGGGAATCCGACAGGTTCCCAGGCCCCAGCATTTT.

The chain recombines TRBV19 with TRBJ2-2; 13 bases line up with TRBD2. Germline V CDR1 and CDR2: LNHDA, SQIVND (reference sequence). Losses at the gene ends were 6 bases for V and 10 bases for J; bases not matched to a gene: 5. The CDR3 is 14 amino acids. The CDR3 sequence is CASRTGLAGTELFF. CDR3 coding DNA: TGTGCCAGTAGGACGGGACTAGCGGGGACGGAGCTGTTTTTT.

This clone was detected once. The J gene is TRBJ2-1, the V gene TRBV11-1, with 8 bases lining up with TRBD2. This CDR3 has 18 amino acids. Germline CDR1 SGHAT, CDR2 FQDESV (reference sequence). The J segment lost 1 base and the V segment lost 1 base, leaving 9 bases of the junction unmatched. The CDR3 reads CASSLEASGGESYNEQFF. The CDR3 nucleotides are TGTGCCAGCAGCTTAGAAGCAAGCGGGGGAGAGTCCTACAATGAGCAGTTCTTC.

This chain links TRBV4-1 with TRBJ1-5; D is undetermined. This CDR3 has 13 amino acids. Looked up from germline, CDR1 is MGHRA and CDR2 is YSYEKL. With 1 base removed from V and 3 bases from J, the gap between germline ends came to 4 bases. The CDR3 is CASSQAFNQPQHF. The CDR3, as DNA: TGCGCCAGCAGCCAAGCCTTCAATCAGCCCCAGCATTTT.

This clone was observed a handful of times. J is TRBJ2-5 and V is TRBV19; tentative D call: TRBD2 (6 bases). Germline V lookup: CDR1 LNHDA, CDR2 SQIVND (reference sequence). Trimming cost V 5 bases and J 4 bases, with 20 bases left between them. The CDR3 runs to 16 residues. As DNA, the CDR3 is TGTGCCAGTAGTCCCGGGCGGGAAGTAGATCTAGAGACCCAGTACTTC. Residues: CASSPGREVDLETQYF. The whole variable domain, remainder taken from reference TRBV19 and TRBJ2-5, is DGGITQSPKYLFRKEGQNVTLSCEQNLNHDAMYWYRQDPGQGLRLIYYSQIVNDFQKGDIAEGYSVSREKKESFPLTVTSAQKNPTAFYLCASSPGREVDLETQYFGPGTRLLVL.

The J gene is TRBJ2-7, the V gene TRBV6-5; a possible D gene is TRBD2 (6 bases). Germline V gives CDR1 MNHEY, CDR2 SVGAGI. The length of the CDR3 is 16 residues. Trimming removed 0 bases from V and 0 bases from J, with 12 bases in between. CDR3 DNA: TGTGCCAGCAGTTACTCCGCGGGACCGCGCTCCTACGAGCAGTACTTC. Translating gives CASSYSAGPRSYEQYF.

The chain couples TRBV23-1 to TRBJ2-5; 9 bases fit TRBD1. Being an ORF, TRBV23-1 has a function that is uncertain. This CDR3 is 14 amino acids long. After removal of 4 bases from V and 6 bases from J, the junction contained 6 bases not matched to a gene. CDR3 sequence reads: CASSRQGGRKTQYF. CDR3 DNA: TGCGCCAGCAGTCGACAGGGGGGAAGGAAGACCCAGTACTTC.

This rearrangement joins TRBV30 to TRBJ1-2; weak D call: TRBD1 (6 bases). V gave up 5 bases and J gave up 8 bases, with 12 bases separating them. This CDR3 is built from 11 residues. The germline V gene encodes CDR1 GTSNPN and CDR2 SVGIG (reference sequence). CDR3 region: CAWQQGHGYTF. For the CDR3, the DNA is TGTGCCTGGCAACAGGGACACGGCTACACCTTC.

This clone has just a few counts. The chain combines TRBV2 with TRBJ1-5, with 8 bases identical to TRBD1. CDR1 is SNHLY and CDR2 is FYNNEI in the germline V gene. The CDR3 is 15 amino acids. After removal of 7 bases from V and 3 bases from J, the junction contained 8 bases not matched to a gene. The CDR3 DNA reads as TGTGCCAGCACTCCCCAGGGGGCTCTCAATCAGCCCCAGCATTTT. Translated, it gives CASTPQGALNQPQHF.

The V gene is TRBV2, the J gene TRBJ2-5, with a tentative D call TRBD2 (6 bases). CDR1 and CDR2 (germline): SNHLY, FYNNEI. V was clipped by 5 bases and J by 2 bases, with 9 bases between them. CDR3 length: 13 residues. CDR3 in DNA: TGTGCCAGCAGTCTGGGACTTCAAGAGACCCAGTACTTC. Translated: CASSLGLQETQYF.

V gene TRBV5-5 combines with J gene TRBJ1-1; D gene unclear. The CDR3 totals 12 residues. Trimming stripped 1 base from V and 1 base from J, with 2 bases between. The germline gives CDR1 SGHKS, CDR2 YYEKEE (reference sequence). The CDR3 here is CASSLQNTEAFF. The CDR3 coding sequence is TGTGCCAGCAGCTTGCAGAACACTGAAGCTTTCTTT.

V usage is TRBV15 and J usage is TRBJ2-1, with no clear D. The CDR3 extends over 15 amino acids. The germline V gene has CDR1 LNHNV and CDR2 YYDKDF (reference sequence). The germline V and J ends were trimmed by 1 base and 4 bases, with 11 bases remaining between them. DNA of the CDR3: TGTGCCACCAGCAGAGGTTCGCTAGGTTACAATGAGCAGTTCTTC. It encodes CATSRGSLGYNEQFF.

Only a few counts were recorded for this clone. The rearrangement joins TRBV5-4 to TRBJ2-5; TRBD2 is a possible D gene (6 bases). This CDR3 is built from 13 residues. Trimming removed 1 base from V and 5 bases from J, with 9 bases in between. Looked up from germline, CDR1 is SGHNT and CDR2 is YYREEE (reference sequence). This chain's CDR3 is CASSLSGGETQYF. CDR3 coding DNA: TGTGCCAGCAGCTTGTCAGGAGGGGAGACCCAGTACTTC.

The V gene is TRBV28, the J gene TRBJ1-2; 8 positions match TRBD1. The CDR3 contains 15 residues. The germline V gene has CDR1 MDHEN and CDR2 SYDVKM. The junction had 13 bases not matched to a gene; V was cut back by 6 bases and J by 7 bases. The CDR3: CASSRGGTGGAGYTF. The CDR3 DNA follows: TGTGCCAGCAGCCGAGGGGGCACAGGGGGGGCTGGCTACACCTTC.

The CDR3 sequence: CASSPQPGEQYF. DNA for the CDR3: TGTGCCAGCAGTCCACAACCGGGGGAGCAGTACTTC. The V call is TRBV2, the J call TRBJ2-7, with D perhaps matching TRBD2 (5 bases). CDR1 SNHLY and CDR2 FYNNEI come from the germline V gene. Trimming shortened V by 5 bases and J by 7 bases, and 12 bases separated the two germline ends. The CDR3 is 12 residues long.

The CDR3 is CSVLTSGGPQFF. CDR3 bases: TGCAGCGTCCTGACTAGCGGGGGACCACAGTTCTTC. The rearrangement uses TRBV29-1 and TRBJ2-1, with 12 bases identical to TRBD2. The germline V gene encodes CDR1 SQVTM and CDR2 ANQGSEA. CDR3 length equals 12 residues. V dropped 6 bases and J dropped 13; count of bases not matched to a gene: 7.

The V and J genes are TRBV27 and TRBJ2-1; TRBD2 is a possible D gene (6 bases). Germline assignment: CDR1 MNHEY and CDR2 SMNVEV (reference sequence). This CDR3 comprises 16 residues. The germline V and J ends were trimmed by 0 bases and 7 bases, with 16 bases remaining between them. The CDR3 DNA follows: TGTGCCAGCAGTTTATCAGGGCTCCGGGGGATGAATGAGCAGTTCTTC. Its protein is CASSLSGLRGMNEQFF.

This rearrangement joins TRBV5-6 to TRBJ1-1; a possible D gene is TRBD1 (5 bases). Trimming took off 4 bases at V and 6 bases at J, with 19 bases between the two ends. The CDR3 sequence is 15 residues long. CDR1 is SGHDT, CDR2 YYEEEE, per germline. The CDR3, as DNA: TGTGCCAGCAGCAGACTGGACGGAGCGGGGGCTGAAGCTTTCTTT. Translated: CASSRLDGAGAEAFF.

The genes are TRBV5-6 and TRBJ2-5; TRBD2 agrees at 9 bases. The CDR3 totals 14 residues. Germline lookup yields CDR1 SGHDT and CDR2 YYEEEE. Trimming removed 3 bases from V and 4 bases from J; junction bases left unmatched: 4. CDR3 residues: CASSSLSGGETQYF. The DNA for the CDR3 is TGTGCCAGCAGCTCTCTTAGCGGGGGAGAGACCCAGTACTTC.

The J gene is TRBJ2-3, the V gene TRBV6-4; TRBD2 matches at 7 bases. V trimming: 5 bases; J trimming: 3 bases; junction bases outside the gene matches: 8. Germline assignment: CDR1 MRHNA and CDR2 SNTAGT. CDR3 size: 15 residues. CDR3 in DNA: TGTGCCAGCAGTCATACGGGAGGAGCGACAGATACGCAGTATTTT. Its protein is CASSHTGGATDTQYF.

The V call is TRBV27, the J call TRBJ1-2; 8 nucleotides agree with TRBD1. V trimming: 0 bases; J trimming: 4 bases; junction bases outside the gene matches: 7. CDR3 length equals 16 residues. Germline V gene lookup returns CDR1 MNHEY and CDR2 SMNVEV (reference sequence). DNA of the CDR3: TGTGCCAGCAGTTTATCGGGGCAGGGGGCGGGCTATGGCTACACCTTC. Translating it yields CASSLSGQGAGYGYTF.

This chain links TRBV27 with TRBJ2-3; the D gene is possibly TRBD2 (6 bases). Germline CDR1 and CDR2: MNHEY and SMNVEV (reference sequence). Deletions cut 8 bases from V and 0 bases from J, with 12 bases between. The CDR3 totals 14 residues. The CDR3 sequence: CASGGLKSTDTQYF. The CDR3 DNA reads TGTGCCAGCGGGGGACTGAAAAGCACAGATACGCAGTATTTT.

The chain joins TRBV27 to TRBJ2-7; possible D gene TRBD2, 5 bases. In germline, CDR1 is MNHEY, CDR2 SMNVEV (reference sequence). Trimming removed 4 bases at V and 2 bases at J, with 9 bases between. The CDR3 is made up of 13 amino acids. CDR3: CASSYSATYEQYF. The CDR3 DNA follows: TGTGCCAGCAGTTATAGCGCTACCTACGAGCAGTACTTC.

The rearrangement links TRBV5-8 to TRBJ2-2, with D unclear. The V and J ends lost 0 bases and 2 bases respectively, with 8 bases between them. Germline lookup yields CDR1 SGHTS and CDR2 YDEGEE. The CDR3 consists of 15 residues. The CDR3 DNA sequence: TGTGCCAGCAGCTTGGGCATACACAACACCGGGGAGCTGTTTTTT. Translating it yields CASSLGIHNTGELFF.